The clone carrying this T cell receptor beta chain showed up just once. Its antigen is not identified. These data are taken from a study of glioma-infiltrating T cells. Points from the study as a whole: Very few CDR3 sequences were shared between tissue and blood. Tissue-blood divergence was below expectation in non-neoplastic patients, above in gliomas.

Amplification of TCR alpha and beta CDR3 regions from RNA used iRepertoire nested multiplex PCR. TCRdb used MiXCR to reprocess the multiplex PCR reads, holding one entry per CDR3 protein. Of some 130,000 distinct CDR3 sequences listed, about 25% are singletons. V was clipped by 6 bases and J by 0 bases, with 16 bases between them. Germline values: CDR1 MNHNS, CDR2 SASEGT. The CDR3 runs to 16 residues. The material sequenced was glioma tissue, nonneoplastic brain tissue, or PBMCs (not recorded which). This sequence originates from a human donor with low-grade glioma or glioblastoma, undergoing nonglioma brain surgery, or in good health (not recorded which). This chain links TRBV6-1 with TRBJ2-3; D is perhaps TRBD1 or TRBD2 (5 bases each). CDR3 region: CASRNAGASSTDTQYF. CDR3 nucleotides: TGTGCCAGCAGAAACGCCGGGGCGTCTAGCACAGATACGCAGTATTTT.